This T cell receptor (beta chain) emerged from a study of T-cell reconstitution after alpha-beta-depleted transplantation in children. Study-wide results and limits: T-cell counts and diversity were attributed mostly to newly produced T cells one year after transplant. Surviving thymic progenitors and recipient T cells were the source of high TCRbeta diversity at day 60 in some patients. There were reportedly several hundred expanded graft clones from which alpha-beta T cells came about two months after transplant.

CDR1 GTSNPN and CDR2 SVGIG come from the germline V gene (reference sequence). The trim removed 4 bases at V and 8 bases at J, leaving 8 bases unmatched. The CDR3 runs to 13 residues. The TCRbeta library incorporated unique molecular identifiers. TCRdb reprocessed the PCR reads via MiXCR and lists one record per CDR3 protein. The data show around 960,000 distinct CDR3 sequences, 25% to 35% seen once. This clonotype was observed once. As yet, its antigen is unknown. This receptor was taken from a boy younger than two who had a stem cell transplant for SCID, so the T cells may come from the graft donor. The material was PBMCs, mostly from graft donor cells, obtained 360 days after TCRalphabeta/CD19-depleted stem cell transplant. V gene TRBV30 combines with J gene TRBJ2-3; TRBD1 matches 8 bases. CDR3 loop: CAWKGTGAATQYF. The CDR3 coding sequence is TGTGCCTGGAAGGGGACAGGTGCGGCTACGCAGTATTTT. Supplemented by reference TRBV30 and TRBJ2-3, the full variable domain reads SQTIHQWPATLVQPVGSPLSLECTVEGTSNPNLYWYRQAAGRGLQLLFYSVGIGQISSEVPQNLSASRPQDRQFILSSKKLLLSDSGFYLCAWKGTGAATQYFGPGTRLTVL.